These 29 T cell receptor beta chains were sequenced from one sample in a study of shared clonotypes between healthy human individuals. Terminally differentiated effector memory CD45RA+ cells were left out of the naive CD8 fraction, which was CD45RO-negative and positively selected for CCR7. Some clones are missing from TCRdb's copy, which holds only in-frame ones; the method was immunoSEQ multiplex PCR. The sample lists over 2,000,000 clones, just over 90% occurring once. The material sequenced was naive CD8+ T cells from PBMCs. The receptors stem from a man between 18 and 35 years old in good health. Some clones in this sample may be carry-over from other donors' samples.

The chain joins TRBV2 to TRBJ2-7, with 10 bases identical to TRBD2. The CDR3 has 19 amino acids. Germline V gene sequence: CDR1 SNHLY, CDR2 FYNNEI. The V gene end was trimmed by 6 bases and the J gene end by 3 bases; junction bases not matched to a gene: 20. The CDR3 protein is CASRPSGGSSGSTIYEQYF. The CDR3 DNA is TGTGCCAGCAGACCTTCTGGGGGTTCTAGCGGGAGTACTATCTACGAGCAGTACTTC. The full variable domain, with the rest looked up from reference TRBV2 and TRBJ2-7, is EPEVTQTPSHQVTQMGQEVILRCVPISNHLYFYWYRQILGQKVEFLVSFYNNEISEKSEIFDDQFSVERPDGSNFTLKIRSTKLEDSAMYFCASRPSGGSSGSTIYEQYFGPGTRLTVT.

This chain connects TRBV27 to TRBJ1-2; the D gene is possibly TRBD1 (5 bases). The V gene lost 6 bases and the J gene lost 4 bases, with 12 bases spanning the gap. The germline CDR1 and CDR2 sequences are MNHEY and SMNVEV (reference sequence). The CDR3 runs to 13 residues. The CDR3 here is CASRLNRSYGYTF. CDR3 nucleotide sequence: TGTGCCAGCAGGCTGAACAGGTCCTATGGCTACACCTTC.

The chain is built from TRBV7-3 and TRBJ2-1; maybe TRBD2 (5 bases). V was pared by 5 bases and J by 7 bases, with 18 bases between. From germline, CDR1 is SGHTA and CDR2 FQGTGA. This CDR3 is 15 amino acids long. The CDR3 reads CASSLPEDGSNEQFF. Written as DNA, the CDR3 is TGTGCCAGCAGCCTCCCGGAGGACGGATCTAATGAGCAGTTCTTC. Drawing the rest from reference TRBV7-3 and TRBJ2-1, the complete variable domain is GAGVSQTPSNKVTEKGKYVELRCDPISGHTALYWYRQSLGQGPEFLIYFQGTGAADDSGLPNDRFFAVRPEGSVSTLKIQRTERGDSAVYLCASSLPEDGSNEQFFGPGTRLTVL.

The chain combines TRBV27 with TRBJ1-4; no clear D. Germline values: CDR1 MNHEY, CDR2 SMNVEV (reference sequence). CDR3 length: 14 amino acids. The germline V and J ends were trimmed by 2 bases and 4 bases, with 8 bases remaining between them. The CDR3 region is CASSLTYGNEKLFF. CDR3 coding DNA: TGTGCCAGCAGTTTAACGTACGGTAATGAAAAACTGTTTTTT.

In its sample, this clone was seen once. The genes are TRBV9 and TRBJ2-7; 10 nucleotides match TRBD2. Germline V gives CDR1 SGDLS, CDR2 YYNGEE. Trimming cost V 5 bases and J 6 bases; bases outside gene matches: 8. The CDR3 consists of 14 residues. CDR3 bases: TGTGCCAGCAGTGGAGCGGGAGGGACCCGCGAGCAGTACTTC. As protein: CASSGAGGTREQYF.

Only one count was recorded for this clone. CDR3 sequence: CASSPGTANTGELFF. The CDR3 DNA is TGTGCCAGCTCACCCGGGACGGCGAACACCGGGGAGCTGTTTTTT. This chain links TRBV25-1 with TRBJ2-2; D is possibly TRBD1 or TRBD2 (5 bases each). Germline V gene data show CDR1 as MGHDK and CDR2 as SYGVNS. The CDR3 is 15 amino acids. Trimming left V 8 bases short and J 0 bases short, with 13 bases between.

The chain joins TRBV27 to TRBJ1-3; D call uncertain. The CDR3 contains 13 residues. Germline V gene data show CDR1 as MNHEY and CDR2 as SMNVEV (reference sequence). Trimming removed 5 bases from V and 3 bases from J, with 8 bases in between. This CDR3 reads CASSPSFGNTIYF. CDR3 in DNA: TGTGCCAGCAGTCCGTCATTTGGAAACACCATATATTTT.

The chain links TRBV27 to TRBJ1-1; 7 positions agree with TRBD1. V lost 3 bases and J lost 4; bases outside the gene matches: 2. There are 13 residues in the CDR3. Germline assignment: CDR1 MNHEY and CDR2 SMNVEV (reference sequence). The CDR3 sequence is CASSFTGVTEAFF. DNA of the CDR3: TGTGCCAGCAGTTTCACAGGGGTCACTGAAGCTTTCTTT.

The table lists this clone with a count of one. This chain connects TRBV19 to TRBJ2-5; TRBD2 might be the D (5 bases). The CDR3 consists of 14 residues. Germline lookup yields CDR1 LNHDA and CDR2 SQIVND (reference sequence). V lost 4 bases and J lost 5, with 14 bases in between. The CDR3: CASSTREGRETQYF. CDR3 coding DNA: TGTGCCAGTAGTACCCGGGAAGGGCGGGAGACCCAGTACTTC.

The chain recombines TRBV4-1 with TRBJ2-7, with TRBD2 identical over 14 bases. From germline, CDR1 is MGHRA and CDR2 YSYEKL. The junction had 5 bases not matched to a gene; V was cut back by 3 bases and J by 7 bases. This CDR3 region has 15 residues. This chain's CDR3 is CASSHGLAGGREQYF. The CDR3 region has the DNA TGCGCCAGCAGCCACGGACTAGCGGGAGGCCGAGAGCAGTACTTC.

The chain carries TRBV4-2 and TRBJ1-2; D possibly corresponds to TRBD1 (5 bases). The CDR3 contains 16 residues. Germline CDR1 and CDR2: LGHNA and YNFKEQ. Deletions cut 3 bases from V and 2 bases from J, with 16 bases between. The CDR3 sequence: CASSQAVRGDNYGYTF. Written as DNA, the CDR3 is TGTGCCAGCAGCCAGGCGGTCCGGGGGGACAACTATGGCTACACCTTC.

The chain couples TRBV28 to TRBJ2-1; tentatively, D is TRBD2 (5 bases). Per germline, CDR1 MDHEN and CDR2 SYDVKM. V lost 4 bases and J lost 5, with 18 bases in between. The CDR3 consists of 16 residues. This CDR3 is CASSSSPRYGDNEQFF. The CDR3 DNA reads as TGTGCCAGCAGTTCCAGCCCGAGGTACGGGGACAATGAGCAGTTCTTC.

This chain uses TRBV4-2 with TRBJ2-1; 12 nucleotides align to TRBD2. The V and J ends lost 4 bases and 0 bases, in that order; junction bases with no gene match: 4. This CDR3 has 17 residues. Germline loops: CDR1 LGHNA, CDR2 YNFKEQ. DNA for the CDR3: TGTGCCAGCAGCCCAAAGACTAGCGGGAGCTCCTACAATGAGCAGTTCTTC. Translation gives CASSPKTSGSSYNEQFF.

CDR3 loop: CASSGRLAGEVYEQYF. In DNA form, the CDR3 reads TGTGCCAGCAGCGGCAGACTAGCGGGAGAGGTCTACGAGCAGTACTTC. The chain is built from TRBV13 and TRBJ2-7, with 12 bases fitting TRBD2. CDR1 and CDR2 from the germline V gene are PRHDT and FYEKMQ (reference sequence). J lost 3 bases, V lost 5 bases, and 8 bases had no gene match. The CDR3 totals 16 residues.

V and J are TRBV4-1 and TRBJ2-1; 8 nucleotides agree with TRBD2. The CDR3 is made up of 15 amino acids. Germline V gene lookup returns CDR1 MGHRA and CDR2 YSYEKL. Trimming removed 4 bases from V and 2 bases from J; junction bases left unmatched: 4. DNA of the CDR3: TGCGCCAGCAGCCCGGAACTAGCGGCCTACAATGAGCAGTTCTTC. It encodes CASSPELAAYNEQFF.

The chain is built from TRBV6-5 and TRBJ2-1, with TRBD2 identical over 9 bases. The germline V gene has CDR1 MNHEY and CDR2 SVGAGI. Germline trimming cut 4 bases from V and 14 bases from J; bases unmatched to any gene: 6. This CDR3 contains 12 residues. CDR3 region: CASSSVAGDKFF. The CDR3 DNA reads TGTGCCAGCAGTTCCGTAGCGGGAGATAAGTTCTTC.

V is TRBV25-1 and J is TRBJ2-3, with 7 bases aligning to TRBD2. Germline lookup yields CDR1 MGHDK and CDR2 SYGVNS. This CDR3 has 15 amino acids. After removal of 4 bases from V and 2 bases from J, the junction contained 6 bases not matched to a gene. CDR3: CASSVGTIITDTQYF. DNA for the CDR3: TGTGCCAGCAGTGTGGGGACTATTATCACAGATACGCAGTATTTT.

V usage is TRBV12-1 and J usage is TRBJ2-1; the table assigns TRBD1, which was not confirmed against the DNA. TRBV12-1 constitutes a pseudogene. This CDR3 is built from 15 residues. The CDR3 spells CASKLRQGEVNEQFF. CDR3 nucleotide sequence: TGTGCCAGCAAACTTAGACAGGGGGAGGTCAATGAGCAGTTCTTC.

This chain uses TRBV7-9 with TRBJ2-2, with TRBD1 matching over 8 bases. The CDR3 extends over 17 amino acids. Germline-derived CDR1 and CDR2 are SEHNR and FQNEAQ (reference sequence). The junction had 8 bases not matched to a gene; V was cut back by 5 bases and J by 0 bases. The CDR3 DNA follows: TGTGCCAGCAGCGCGCGGAAGGGACAGGCGAACACCGGGGAGCTGTTTTTT. Residues: CASSARKGQANTGELFF. The variable domain in full, with the rest retrieved from reference TRBV7-9 and TRBJ2-2, is DTGVSQNPRHKITKRGQNVTFRCDPISEHNRLYWYRQTLGQGPEFLTYFQNEAQLEKSRLLSDRFSAERPKGSFSTLEIQRTEQGDSAMYLCASSARKGQANTGELFFGEGSRLTVL.

This chain uses TRBV5-1 with TRBJ2-7; maybe TRBD1 (6 bases). Germline V gene sequence: CDR1 SGHRS, CDR2 YFSETQ. Between the trimmed V and J ends, which lost 4 bases and 2 bases, there was a span of 16 bases. The CDR3 runs to 15 residues. The CDR3 loop is CASSPALTGPYEQYF. CDR3 nucleotide sequence: TGCGCCAGCAGCCCGGCCCTGACAGGACCCTACGAGCAGTACTTC.

V gene TRBV28 combines with J gene TRBJ2-5, with D hard to call. The CDR3 has 15 amino acids. V was shortened by 5 bases and J by 5 bases, with 18 bases between the two germline ends. In germline, CDR1 is MDHEN, CDR2 SYDVKM. CDR3 residues: CASSPRRLGWETQYF. For the CDR3, the DNA is TGTGCCAGCAGTCCCCGACGACTGGGGTGGGAGACCCAGTACTTC.

The chain recombines TRBV9 with TRBJ2-6, with D perhaps given as TRBD1 or TRBD2 (6 bases each). Germline V gene sequence: CDR1 SGDLS, CDR2 YYNGEE. The CDR3 runs 16 residues. The V gene lost 1 base and the J gene lost 4 bases, with 12 bases spanning the gap. The CDR3 region has the DNA TGTGCCAGCAGCGTACGGGGGCGTGGAGGGGCCAACGTCCTGACTTTC. Translated: CASSVRGRGGANVLTF.

The V call is TRBV13, the J call TRBJ2-3, with TRBD2 as a possible D gene (6 bases). The V gene's germline CDR1 is PRHDT and CDR2 FYEKMQ (reference sequence). The CDR3 sequence is 16 residues long. Between the trimmed V and J ends, which lost 5 bases and 2 bases, there was a span of 17 bases. CDR3 DNA: TGTGCCAGCAGCGAGCCCTCGGGACTCCTCACAGATACGCAGTATTTT. Translation gives CASSEPSGLLTDTQYF. Drawing the rest from reference TRBV13 and TRBJ2-3, the complete variable domain is AAGVIQSPRHLIKEKRETATLKCYPIPRHDTVYWYQQGPGQDPQFLISFYEKMQSDKGSIPDRFSAQQFSDYHSELNMSSLELGDSALYFCASSEPSGLLTDTQYFGPGTRLTVL.

This chain joins TRBV5-4 and TRBJ1-1; TRBD1 agrees at 7 bases. V lost 3 bases, J lost 1 base, and 6 bases stayed unmatched. This CDR3 is 15 amino acids long. Looked up from germline, CDR1 is SGHNT and CDR2 is YYREEE (reference sequence). In nucleotides, the CDR3 is TGTGCCAGCAGCTCCCAGGGGGGAGGGAACACTGAAGCTTTCTTT. Its protein product is CASSSQGGGNTEAFF.

The chain combines TRBV7-9 with TRBJ1-2; 8 nucleotides match TRBD1. Germline-derived CDR1 and CDR2 are SEHNR and FQNEAQ (reference sequence). This CDR3 spans 16 amino acids. Unmatched junction bases numbered 12, after V lost 5 bases and J lost 4 bases. In DNA, the CDR3 is TGTGCCAGCAGCGGAAGGACAGGGCTTCCCACCTATGGCTACACCTTC. Translating gives CASSGRTGLPTYGYTF. The complete variable domain, with remaining parts taken from reference TRBV7-9 and TRBJ1-2, reads DTGVSQNPRHKITKRGQNVTFRCDPISEHNRLYWYRQTLGQGPEFLTYFQNEAQLEKSRLLSDRFSAERPKGSFSTLEIQRTEQGDSAMYLCASSGRTGLPTYGYTFGSGTRLTVV.

The chain employs TRBV9 and TRBJ2-3; 7 bases line up with TRBD2. Germline V gives CDR1 SGDLS, CDR2 YYNGEE. V shed 6 bases, J shed 2 bases, and the junction held 9 bases outside the gene matches. The CDR3 covers 15 residues. CDR3 loop: CASTPTSADTDTQYF. CDR3 nucleotide sequence: TGTGCCAGCACGCCAACTAGCGCAGACACAGATACGCAGTATTTT.

The J gene is TRBJ2-3, the V gene TRBV7-3; D might be TRBD1 (5 bases). The germline CDR1 and CDR2 sequences are SGHTA and FQGTGA. The CDR3 covers 15 residues. V was clipped by 3 bases and J by 2 bases, with 12 bases between them. CDR3 in amino acids: CASSFARAPTDTQYF. In nucleotides, the CDR3 is TGTGCCAGCAGCTTCGCCAGGGCTCCCACAGATACGCAGTATTTT.

This chain connects TRBV6-5 to TRBJ2-1; D call uncertain. CDR1 MNHEY and CDR2 SVGAGI come from the germline V gene. The V end lost 2 bases, the J end lost 8 bases, and 13 bases lay between the germline ends. The CDR3 totals 14 residues. CDR3 amino acids: CASSYAENPHEQFF. CDR3 in DNA: TGTGCCAGCAGTTACGCGGAGAATCCCCATGAGCAGTTCTTC.

This chain joins TRBV11-2 and TRBJ2-1; D gene ambiguous. This CDR3 comprises 16 residues. V was pared by 1 base and J by 4 bases, with 14 bases between. From germline, CDR1 is SGHAT and CDR2 FQNNGV. The CDR3 region has the DNA TGTGCCAGCAGCTTAGGGGTCTTCCCGGGTTACAATGAGCAGTTCTTC. Protein sequence: CASSLGVFPGYNEQFF.